The next 18 T cell receptor beta chains were all read from a single sample in a study of blood T cell repertoires in COVID-19. Only in-frame clones appear in the TCRdb table, and some are missing; sequencing was by immunoSEQ multiplex PCR. This table has 50,000 to 60,000 clones, roughly 80% appearing once. The material sequenced was peripheral blood. Every receptor here comes from a human donor in a cohort sampled during active or convalescent COVID-19.

The V call is TRBV5-1, the J call TRBJ1-3; D unclear. V lost 2 bases, J lost 2 bases, and 14 bases lay in between. The V gene's germline CDR1 is SGHRS and CDR2 YFSETQ. The CDR3 is 16 residues long. The CDR3 is CASSLKPLAAGNTIYF. The CDR3 nucleotides read TGCGCCAGCAGCTTAAAACCCCTGGCAGCTGGAAACACCATATATTTT.

Written as DNA, the CDR3 is TGTGCCAGCAGTGAAGAGGCAGGGGAGGAGACCCAGTACTTC. It is translated as CASSEEAGEETQYF. The gene calls are TRBV6-1 and TRBJ2-5; TRBD1 is a possible D gene (6 bases). The CDR3 spans 14 residues. The V end lost 1 base, the J end lost 5 bases, and 11 bases lay between the germline ends. Germline values: CDR1 MNHNS, CDR2 SASEGT.

In its sample, this clone was seen many times. This rearrangement joins TRBV29-1 to TRBJ2-1; D unclear. Trimming took off 1 base at V and 4 bases at J, with 5 bases between the two ends. This CDR3 has 12 amino acids. Germline values: CDR1 SQVTM, CDR2 ANQGSEA. The DNA for the CDR3 is TGCAGCGTTGAAGGCGGTTACAATGAGCAGTTCTTC. Its protein product is CSVEGGYNEQFF.

The sample holds a few counts of this clone. V is TRBV7-2 and J is TRBJ2-7, with D unclear. Germline lookup yields CDR1 SGHTA and CDR2 FQGNSA. Trimming removed 4 bases from V and 4 bases from J, with 5 bases in between. This CDR3 is 11 amino acids long. CDR3: CASSSLYEQYF. The CDR3 nucleotides are TGTGCCAGCAGCTCCTTATACGAGCAGTACTTC.

Here the CDR3 reads CASSQDTRGSYEQFF. The DNA of the CDR3 is TGTGCCAGCAGCCAAGACACGCGGGGAAGCTATGAGCAGTTCTTC. The V gene is TRBV4-2, the J gene TRBJ2-1, with D possibly matching TRBD2 (6 bases). Trimming stripped 0 bases from V and 8 bases from J, with 14 bases between. The CDR3 length is 15 residues. In germline, CDR1 is LGHNA, CDR2 YNFKEQ.

V and J are TRBV6-5 and TRBJ1-4; D unclear. The CDR3 consists of 15 residues. Trimming shortened V by 2 bases and J by 2 bases, and 9 bases separated the two germline ends. CDR1 MNHEY and CDR2 SVGAGI come from the germline V gene. CDR3 DNA: TGTGCCAGCAGTTACGCTCGAGGGACTAATGAAAAACTGTTTTTT. Amino acid sequence: CASSYARGTNEKLFF.

DNA of the CDR3: TGCAGTGCCAGATCCGACTCCAGCTACACCTTC. Its protein is CSARSDSSYTF. V gene TRBV20-1 combines with J gene TRBJ1-2, with no clear D. CDR1 is DFQATT and CDR2 is SNEGSKA in the germline V gene (reference sequence). This CDR3 has 11 residues. V lost 6 bases to trimming and J lost 9 bases, with 14 bases between them.

The CDR3 here is CASSARQGSPNEQYF. In DNA form, the CDR3 reads TGTGCCAGCAGCGCGAGACAGGGGTCCCCTAACGAGCAGTACTTC. The chain carries TRBV11-3 and TRBJ2-7, with 8 bases matching TRBD1. There are 15 residues in the CDR3. Germline-derived CDR1 and CDR2 are SGHNT and YENEEA. The V segment lost 5 bases and the J segment 5 bases; nucleotides outside the gene matches: 11.

This chain joins TRBV2 and TRBJ1-6, with 7 nucleotides matching TRBD1. The CDR3 is made up of 16 amino acids. CDR1 and CDR2 (germline): SNHLY, FYNNEI. The junction had 10 bases not matched to a gene; V was cut back by 4 bases and J by 7 bases. This CDR3 reads CASSVRGGASNSPLHF. CDR3 DNA sequence: TGTGCCAGCAGTGTAAGAGGGGGCGCGTCGAATTCACCCCTCCACTTT.

The chain links TRBV24-1 to TRBJ1-5; the D is unclear. Looked up from germline, CDR1 is KGHDR and CDR2 is SFDVKD. The V and J ends lost 4 bases and 0 bases respectively, with 9 bases between them. The CDR3 is made up of 15 amino acids. This CDR3 is CATSEETSSNQPQHF. The CDR3 coding sequence is TGTGCCACCAGTGAAGAGACTTCTAGCAATCAGCCCCAGCATTTT.

The J gene is TRBJ1-1, the V gene TRBV27; 11 bases map to TRBD1. The CDR3 has 16 amino acids. Trimming took 5 bases from V and 1 from J; bases not matched to a gene: 6. Germline-derived CDR1 and CDR2 are MNHEY and SMNVEV (reference sequence). CDR3 in amino acids: CASSPGTGGKNTEAFF. The CDR3 DNA reads TGTGCCAGCAGTCCCGGGACAGGGGGTAAGAACACTGAAGCTTTCTTT.

The V call is TRBV19, the J call TRBJ2-4; 9 nucleotides align to TRBD1. The length of the CDR3 is 15 residues. Per germline, CDR1 LNHDA and CDR2 SQIVND (reference sequence). Trimming removed 5 bases from V and 6 bases from J; junction bases left unmatched: 8. The CDR3 region is CASSAGTGRGNIQYF. CDR3 bases: TGTGCCAGTAGTGCTGGGACAGGGAGGGGAAACATTCAGTACTTC.

This sequence joins TRBV29-1 and TRBJ2-7; 9 nucleotides line up with TRBD1. Per germline, CDR1 SQVTM and CDR2 ANQGSEA. Germline trimming cut 7 bases from V and 4 bases from J; bases unmatched to any gene: 11. The CDR3 is 14 amino acids. The CDR3 nucleotides read TGCAGCGGTCGGGACAGGGACCAGTCGTACGAGCAGTACTTC. Protein product: CSGRDRDQSYEQYF.

This chain joins TRBV19 and TRBJ2-7; the D gene is possibly TRBD2 (5 bases). V was trimmed by 5 bases and J by 1 base, leaving 15 bases between them. The CDR3 length is 15 residues. CDR1 is LNHDA and CDR2 is SQIVND in the germline V gene (reference sequence). In DNA, the CDR3 is TGTGCCAGTAGTCTCGTCGGGATAGAATCCTACGAGCAGTACTTC. Residues: CASSLVGIESYEQYF. Complete variable domain (other parts from reference TRBV19 and TRBJ2-7): DGGITQSPKYLFRKEGQNVTLSCEQNLNHDAMYWYRQDPGQGLRLIYYSQIVNDFQKGDIAEGYSVSREKKESFPLTVTSAQKNPTAFYLCASSLVGIESYEQYFGPGTRLTVT.

This clone showed up just once. V gene TRBV5-1 combines with J gene TRBJ2-5; no firm D call. In germline, CDR1 is SGHRS, CDR2 YFSETQ. The germline V and J ends were trimmed by 5 bases and 1 base, with 9 bases remaining between them. This CDR3 is 13 amino acids long. In DNA, the CDR3 is TGCGCCAGCAGTGGTAGCCTCCAAGAGACCCAGTACTTC. Encoded protein: CASSGSLQETQYF.

The chain has TRBV6-5 and TRBJ1-2, with 7 bases identical to TRBD1. CDR3 length: 13 residues. The V gene end was trimmed by 6 bases and the J gene end by 3 bases; junction bases not matched to a gene: 4. The germline V gene encodes CDR1 MNHEY and CDR2 SVGAGI. The CDR3 sequence is CASSLTGDYGYTF. The CDR3 DNA sequence: TGTGCCAGCAGCCTAACAGGGGACTATGGCTACACCTTC.

V gene TRBV4-1 combines with J gene TRBJ1-5; 9 bases agree with TRBD1. The V segment lost 3 bases and the J segment 5 bases; nucleotides outside the gene matches: 26. CDR1 and CDR2 from the germline V gene are MGHRA and YSYEKL. CDR3 size: 22 residues. In nucleotides, the CDR3 is TGCGCCAGCAGCCACCTCGCCCCGGGACAGGGAGGTTGGGTTCGCTTACATCAGCCCCAGCATTTT. Protein sequence: CASSHLAPGQGGWVRLHQPQHF.

The chain employs TRBV12-5 and TRBJ2-2; the D gene is possibly TRBD1 (5 bases). V gave up 0 bases and J gave up 5 bases, with 22 bases separating them. Germline CDR1 and CDR2: LGHNT and FRNRAP. This CDR3 contains 19 residues. In DNA, the CDR3 is TGTGCTAGTGGTTTGGTTGGGGTCGATCGCCTAAAGGGGACCGGGGAGCTGTTTTTT. This sequence encodes CASGLVGVDRLKGTGELFF.